This T cell receptor (beta chain) was sequenced during a study of identical twins. This clonotype was seen ten or more times. Its antigen is unknown. Study observations and caveats: For cord blood, abundant beta clonotypes had fewer insertions, unlike memory repertoires, which showed none. Out-of-frame beta chain sequences displayed weaker excess sharing between twins.

Germline CDR1 and CDR2: SQVTM and ANQGSEA. Trimming removed 4 bases from V and 10 bases from J; junction bases left unmatched: 9. This CDR3 spans 13 amino acids. The cDNA had a unique molecular identifier and a template-switch universal primer site. From the 5' RACE reads, TCRdb called clonotypes with MiXCR, one entry per CDR3 protein. The sample carries 500,000 to 700,000 distinct CDR3 sequences, 7% to 7.5% recorded once. This same sample was also taken into another study, of yellow fever vaccine responses in identical twins. Turning to that study: Twins' vaccine T cell response reportedly seemed partly convergent, partly personalized.

The sequenced material came from PBMCs. The clonotype comes from a woman in her late teens or twenties in good health. J is TRBJ1-4 and V is TRBV29-1, with 7 bases that match TRBD1. In DNA form, the CDR3 reads TGCAGCGTTGTGGAGGCAGGGGGAGGAAAACTGTTTTTT. Its protein is CSVVEAGGGKLFF.